The sequence of this T cell receptor beta chain was determined in a study of blood T cell repertoires in COVID-19. This table comes from immunoSEQ multiplex PCR, and its TCRdb copy is limited to in-frame clones, with some not included. Of over 150,000 clones listed, 80% to 85% are singletons. Trimming took 6 bases from V and 3 from J; bases not matched to a gene: 7. Germline CDR1 reads SNHLY; CDR2 reads FYNNEI. The length of the CDR3 is 15 residues. This receptor was obtained from a woman between 65 and 79 years old with COVID-19, enrolled during active disease. Sequencing was carried out using peripheral blood. The genes are TRBV2 and TRBJ2-5; 10 bases are shared with TRBD1. CDR3 nucleotide sequence: TGTGCCAGCAGCTTAACCGGGACAGGGGAAGAGACCCAGTACTTC. Its protein product is CASSLTGTGEETQYF.